The present T cell receptor (beta chain) was sequenced within a study of shared clonotypes between healthy human individuals. The study, taken as a whole, reports: Some clonotypes were shared by all four sorted-subset donors, while others were not shared. The non-shared ones had lower generation probabilities than the shared ones.

As originally analysed: ImmunoSEQ yielded junction-only sequences lacking quality scores, so filtering differed. The method was immunoSEQ multiplex PCR; TCRdb's version includes in-frame clones alone and lacks a portion of them. V and J calls and clone size are as listed in that table; D and trimming were resolved from the DNA. The sample consists of around 2,000,000 clones, roughly 94% of them appearing once. Every donor was a Caucasian adult from Nashville, Tennessee. Notes on this clone: Antigen specificity is unknown.

With 0 bases removed from V and 8 bases from J, the gap between germline ends came to 13 bases. From germline, CDR1 is MGHRA and CDR2 YSYEKL. The CDR3 extends over 14 amino acids. What was sequenced was naive CD4+ T cells sorted from blood. Subset specified: CD45RA+ positively selected. J is TRBJ1-2 and V is TRBV4-1; D is possibly TRBD1 (5 bases). The sequence was collected from a man between 18 and 29 years old in good health. This CDR3 is CASSQDAGWGGYTF. As DNA, the CDR3 is TGCGCCAGCAGCCAAGATGCAGGGTGGGGGGGCTACACCTTC.